The clone carrying this TCR beta chain has ten or more counts. What it binds is not known. Every diagnosis used clinical symptoms, serum thyroxine and TRAb, thyroid ultrasound and orbital computed tomography. The entry originates in a study of T cells in Graves' hyperthyroidism and ophthalmopathy. The ends lost 2 bases at V and 1 base at J; junction bases unmatched: 5. This CDR3 is built from 15 residues. Per the germline V gene, CDR1 is LGHNA and CDR2 is YSLEER. Broader study findings: Ophthalmopathy and stable hyperthyroidism were told apart by a 13 V-J model. Most expanded thyroid clonotypes above 0.001 also appeared in blood.

Researchers amplified the TCR beta CDR3 regions from RNA transcripts. HTBI primers drove first-round RT-PCR of the TCR CDR3. TCRdb reanalysed the multiplex PCR reads using MiXCR and keeps one entry per CDR3 protein. The top ten clones hold 4.3% of a sample with approximately 610,000 distinct CDR3 sequences, roughly 14% of them seen once. This rearrangement joins TRBV4-3 to TRBJ2-7; TRBD1 matches at 7 bases. This clonotype was obtained from a woman aged 35 to 49 with Graves' ophthalmopathy. The sample consisted of blood. CDR3 region: CASSQTGTVSYEQYF. In nucleotides, the CDR3 is TGCGCCAGCAGCCAAACCGGGACAGTATCCTACGAGCAGTACTTC.